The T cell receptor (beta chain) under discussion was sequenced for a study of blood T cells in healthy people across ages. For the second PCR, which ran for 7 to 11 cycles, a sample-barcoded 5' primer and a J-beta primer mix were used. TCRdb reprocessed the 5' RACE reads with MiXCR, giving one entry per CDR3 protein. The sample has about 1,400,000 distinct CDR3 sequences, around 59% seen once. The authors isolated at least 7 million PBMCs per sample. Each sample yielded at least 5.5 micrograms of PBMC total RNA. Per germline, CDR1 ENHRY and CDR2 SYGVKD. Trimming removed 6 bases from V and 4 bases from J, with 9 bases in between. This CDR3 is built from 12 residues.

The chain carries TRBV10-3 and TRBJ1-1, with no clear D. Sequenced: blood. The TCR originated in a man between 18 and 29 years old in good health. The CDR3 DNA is TGTGCCATCAGCCCGGAGGGCACTGAAGCTTTCTTT. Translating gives CAISPEGTEAFF.